This T cell receptor (beta chain) was observed in a study of preoperative IRX-2 immunotherapy in early breast cancer. Measured with immunoSEQ multiplex PCR; TCRdb has only the in-frame clones, and not every one. Of tens of thousands of clones in the sample, just under 80% are singletons; the top ten hold 2.2%. As for treatment: preoperative locoregional IRX-2 cytokine immunotherapy. The clonotype originates from a human donor with breast cancer. Sequencing was performed on lymph node tissue, taken before IRX-2 immunotherapy.

CDR3 nucleotide sequence: TGTGCCAGTAACCCGATACAGGGGTTCACTGAAGCTTTCTTT. Translating gives CASNPIQGFTEAFF. This chain uses TRBV19 with TRBJ1-1; 7 positions agree with TRBD1. The CDR3 sequence is 14 residues long. The V and J ends lost 7 bases and 4 bases, in that order; junction bases with no gene match: 9. Germline V gives CDR1 LNHDA, CDR2 SQIVND (reference sequence).